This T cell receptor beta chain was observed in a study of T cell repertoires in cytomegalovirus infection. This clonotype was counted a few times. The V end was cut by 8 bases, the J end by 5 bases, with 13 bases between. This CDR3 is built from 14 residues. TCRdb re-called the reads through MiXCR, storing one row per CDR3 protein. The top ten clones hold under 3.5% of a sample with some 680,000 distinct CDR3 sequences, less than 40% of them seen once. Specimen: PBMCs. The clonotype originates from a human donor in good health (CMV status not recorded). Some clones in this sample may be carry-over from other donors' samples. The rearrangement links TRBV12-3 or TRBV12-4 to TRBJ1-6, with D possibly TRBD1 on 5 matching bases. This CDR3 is CASSTQGHNSPLHF. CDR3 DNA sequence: TGTGCCAGCTCCACCCAGGGCCATAATTCACCCCTCCACTTT.